A selection of T cell receptor beta chains follows, all from one sample in a study of cytomegalovirus exposure and HLA in healthy donors. TCRdb's copy holds only in-frame clones and misses some; the assay was immunoSEQ multiplex PCR. The table has 140,000 to 150,000 clones, approximately 78% seen once; the top ten hold about 2.5%. The sequenced sample consisted of PBMCs. The source is a woman aged 18 to 35 in good health and CMV-seropositive. Each CDR3 is given with its conserved first and last residue. The order of the fields is CDR3 length, J gene, V gene, D gene, clone size, CDR3 DNA, CDR3 protein. The D gene is left open where the match is weak. Clone size, where shown, is once, few, many, or a class for clones that have expanded.

14	TRBJ1-1	TRBV7-6	TRBD1	few	TGTGCCAGCAGCCCCGGGGACAGACCCACTGAAGCTTTCTTT	CASSPGDRPTEAFF
14	TRBJ2-3	TRBV28	-	-	TGTGCCAGCAGTTTTAACTACCGCACAGATACGCAGTATTTT	CASSFNYRTDTQYF
14	TRBJ1-2	TRBV4-1	-	few	TGCGCCAGCAGCCAAGTCTTGGACAGCTATGGCTACACCTTC	CASSQVLDSYGYTF
13	TRBJ1-1	TRBV5-1	-	once	TGCGCCAGCAGCTTGGAGTCGGGGGTTAAAACTTTCTTT	CASSLESGVKTFF
21	TRBJ1-5	TRBV21-1	-	-	TGTGCCAGCAGCAAATGGGCGAATACAGGGGAAGTGGGGCCCAATGATCAGCCCCAGCATTTT	CASSKWANTGEVGPNDQPQHF
17	TRBJ1-4	TRBV5-4	TRBD1	-	TGTGCCAGCAGCTTGGGCGACAGGGGGCCTAATAATGAAAAACTGTTTTTT	CASSLGDRGPNNEKLFF
17	TRBJ2-7	TRBV27	-	-	TGTGCCAGCAGTTTAACGGGACAACCAAGGGGCTCCTACGAGCAGTACTTC	CASSLTGQPRGSYEQYF
12	TRBJ2-1	TRBV5-4	TRBD2	-	TGTGCCAGCAGCCGGGGGACTACGGAGCAGTTCTTC	CASSRGTTEQFF
16	TRBJ1-2	TRBV7-2	TRBD1	-	TGTGCCAGCAGCTTAGCGACAGGGGGCCGGGGTTATGGCTACACCTTC	CASSLATGGRGYGYTF
16	TRBJ1-2	TRBV7-9	TRBD1	-	TGTGCCAGCAGCGCGGGCGGGGACAGGGATCTCTATGGCTACACCTTC	CASSAGGDRDLYGYTF
19	TRBJ1-4	TRBV28	TRBD1	-	TGTGCCAGCAGATATCCCCCGGGACAGGGTTGGCGGTTGGCTGAAAAACTGTTTTTT	CASRYPPGQGWRLAEKLFF
15	TRBJ2-7	TRBV6-5	TRBD2	few	TGTGCCAGCAGTGCCCAACTAGCGCAAGCCTACGAGCAGTACTTC	CASSAQLAQAYEQYF
17	TRBJ1-5	TRBV19	TRBD1	-	TGTGCCAGTAGTATTCGTATAGGGACAGGGGAGGATCAGCCCCAGCATTTT	CASSIRIGTGEDQPQHF
17	TRBJ2-7	TRBV11-2	TRBD2	-	TGTGCCAGCAGCTTAGTCCCTAGCGGGGGGACCCCCTACGAGCAGTACTTC	CASSLVPSGGTPYEQYF
15	TRBJ2-7	TRBV5-6	TRBD1	-	TGTGCCAGCAGCTTGGGGACAGGCGCGACGACCGAGCAGTACTTC	CASSLGTGATTEQYF
13	TRBJ1-2	TRBV5-4	TRBD1	-	TGTGCCAGCAGAGAAACAGGGGCCTATGGCTACACCTTC	CASRETGAYGYTF
14	TRBJ2-1	TRBV18	TRBD2	-	TGTGCCAGCTCGGGGGGGAGCTCCTACAATGAGCAGTTCTTC	CASSGGSSYNEQFF
16	TRBJ1-1	TRBV5-4	-	-	TGTGCCAGCAGCTTGGGGTCAGGGCGAGAGGTCACTGAAGCTTTCTTT	CASSLGSGREVTEAFF
15	TRBJ1-6	TRBV27	-	-	TGTGCCAGCAGTCAAATCCGGCGGGTAGATTCACCCCTCCACTTT	CASSQIRRVDSPLHF
14	TRBJ1-2	TRBV5-4	TRBD1	once	TGTGCCAGCAGCCGCCTGGGACAGGGGGATGGCTACACCTTC	CASSRLGQGDGYTF
15	TRBJ1-1	TRBV2	-	-	TGTGCCAGCAGTGAATTGGAGGGTCTGAACACTGAAGCTTTCTTT	CASSELEGLNTEAFF
14	TRBJ2-7	TRBV5-1	TRBD1	-	TGCGCCAGCAGCTTAAGGACAGGGGAACACGAGCAGTACTTC	CASSLRTGEHEQYF
15	TRBJ1-2	TRBV28	-	-	TGTGCCAGCACGGACGGGGGGGCGCGGGACTATGGCTACACCTTC	CASTDGGARDYGYTF
16	TRBJ2-7	TRBV7-6	TRBD2	-	TGTGCCAGCAGCCAGGGGGGACTAGCGGGGGGAAGTGAGCAGTACTTC	CASSQGGLAGGSEQYF
15	TRBJ1-2	TRBV27	-	few	TGTGCCAGCAGTTTAGCTGGATCCGGGTTCTATGGCTACACCTTC	CASSLAGSGFYGYTF
14	TRBJ2-5	TRBV7-2	TRBD2	-	TGTGCCAGCATCCCCGGGGGGGCGGGGGAGACCCAGTACTTC	CASIPGGAGETQYF
13	TRBJ1-1	TRBV6-1	-	-	TGTGCCGGAAAAGCAGGAAGCTACACTGAAGCTTTCTTT	CAGKAGSYTEAFF
14	TRBJ2-7	TRBV28	TRBD1	-	TGTGCCAGCAGACCCGGGACAGGGAACTACGAGCAGTACTTC	CASRPGTGNYEQYF
15	TRBJ1-1	TRBV18	-	-	TGTGCCAGCTCACGGGCCCGGTTAGGCGTAGCTGAAGCTTTCTTT	CASSRARLGVAEAFF
14	TRBJ1-4	TRBV5-5	-	-	TGTGCCAGCAGCTCGACAGCAACTAATGAAAAACTGTTTTTT	CASSSTATNEKLFF
12	TRBJ1-1	TRBV19	TRBD1	-	TGTGCCAGTGAAGTTAGGACAGGGGAAGCTTTCTTT	CASEVRTGEAFF
15	TRBJ1-5	TRBV19	-	-	TGTGCCAGTAGAACACAGGGTTACAGCAATCAGCCCCAGCATTTT	CASRTQGYSNQPQHF
15	TRBJ2-5	TRBV4-3	TRBD1	-	TGCGCCAGCAGCCAAGGACAGGGGGCGCAGGAGACCCAGTACTTC	CASSQGQGAQETQYF
13	TRBJ1-5	TRBV6-1	TRBD1	few	TGTGCCAGCAGTTTGACAGGGGGCTCCCTTCAGCATTTT	CASSLTGGSLQHF
15	TRBJ2-3	TRBV5-8	-	-	TGTGCCAGCAGCTTATTCGTCCCGAGGGCAGATACGCAGTATTTT	CASSLFVPRADTQYF
15	TRBJ2-4	TRBV28	-	once	TGTGCCAGCAGTTTAAGACAGATAGCCAAAAACATTCAGTACTTC	CASSLRQIAKNIQYF
16	TRBJ1-6	TRBV19	-	-	TGTGCCAGTAGTATTCCCGGGACATCGAATAATTCACCCCTCCACTTT	CASSIPGTSNNSPLHF
12	TRBJ1-1	TRBV30	-	-	TGTGCCTGGAAGACAGCCACGAACTCAGCTTTCTTT	CAWKTATNSAFF
15	TRBJ2-1	TRBV29-1	TRBD2	-	TGCAGCGTTGGGGGACTAGCGGGGGGGCGAAATGAGCAGTTCTTC	CSVGGLAGGRNEQFF
15	TRBJ1-2	TRBV11-2	TRBD1	-	TGTGCCAGCAGCTTTCCAGGGGGCCGGGGCTATGGCTACACCTTC	CASSFPGGRGYGYTF
12	TRBJ2-7	TRBV11-2	-	-	TGTGCCAGCAGCTCAGACAGCTACGAGCAGTACTTC	CASSSDSYEQYF
15	TRBJ2-7	TRBV2	-	-	TGTGCCAGCACCGGGACAACCCCGCTCTCCTACGAGCAGTACTTC	CASTGTTPLSYEQYF
12	TRBJ1-5	TRBV19	-	once	TGTGCCACCGAAGAGGCGGCTCAGCCCCAGCATTTT	CATEEAAQPQHF
16	TRBJ1-2	TRBV7-9	TRBD1	-	TGTGCCAGCAGCTTCCGTCCCGGGACAGGGGCTGGCGGCTACACCTTC	CASSFRPGTGAGGYTF
14	TRBJ2-7	TRBV6-1	-	-	TGTGCCAGCAGGACAGGTTTACCTCCATACGAGCAGTACTTC	CASRTGLPPYEQYF
12	TRBJ1-2	TRBV5-4	-	-	TGTGCCAGCAGCCCACAGGGCAGTGGCTACACCTTC	CASSPQGSGYTF